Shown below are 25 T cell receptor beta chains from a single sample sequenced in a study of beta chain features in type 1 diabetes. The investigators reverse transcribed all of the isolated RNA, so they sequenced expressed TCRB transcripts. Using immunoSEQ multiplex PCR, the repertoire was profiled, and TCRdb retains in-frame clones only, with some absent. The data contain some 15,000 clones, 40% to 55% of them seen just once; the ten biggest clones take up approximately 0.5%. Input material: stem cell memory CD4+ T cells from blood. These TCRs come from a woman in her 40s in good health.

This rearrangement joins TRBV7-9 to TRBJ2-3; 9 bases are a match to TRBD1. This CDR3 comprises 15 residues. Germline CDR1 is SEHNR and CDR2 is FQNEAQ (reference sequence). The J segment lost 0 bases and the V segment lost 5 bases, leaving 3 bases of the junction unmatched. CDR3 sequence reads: CASSRDRASTDTQYF. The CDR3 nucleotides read TGTGCCAGCAGCCGGGACAGGGCTAGCACAGATACGCAGTATTTT.

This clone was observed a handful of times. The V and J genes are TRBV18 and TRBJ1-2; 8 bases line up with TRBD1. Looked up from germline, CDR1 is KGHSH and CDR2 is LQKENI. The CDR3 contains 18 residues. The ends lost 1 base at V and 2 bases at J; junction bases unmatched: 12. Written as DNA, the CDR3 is TGTGCCAGCTCACCACGAGTCAGTCGAGGACAGGGCAACTATGGCTACACCTTC. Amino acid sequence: CASSPRVSRGQGNYGYTF.

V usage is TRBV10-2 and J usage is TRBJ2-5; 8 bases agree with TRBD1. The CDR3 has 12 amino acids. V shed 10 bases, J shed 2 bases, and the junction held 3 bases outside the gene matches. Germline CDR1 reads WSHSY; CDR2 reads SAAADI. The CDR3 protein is CATDRGQETQYF. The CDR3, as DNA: TGCGCCACCGACAGGGGACAAGAGACCCAGTACTTC.

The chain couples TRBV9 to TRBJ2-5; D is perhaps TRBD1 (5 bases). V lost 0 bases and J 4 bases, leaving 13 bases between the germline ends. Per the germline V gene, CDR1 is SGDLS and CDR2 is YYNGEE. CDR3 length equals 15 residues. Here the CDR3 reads CASSVGAIRGETQYF. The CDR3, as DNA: TGTGCCAGCAGCGTAGGGGCAATTAGGGGAGAGACCCAGTACTTC.

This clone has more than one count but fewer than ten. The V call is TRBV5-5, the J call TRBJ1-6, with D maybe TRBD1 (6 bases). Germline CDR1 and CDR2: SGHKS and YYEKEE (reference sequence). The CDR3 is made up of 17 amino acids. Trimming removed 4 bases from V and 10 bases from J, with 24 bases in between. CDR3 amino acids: CASSRNQGKGAGSPLHF. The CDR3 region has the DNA TGTGCCAGCAGCCGGAATCAGGGGAAAGGAGCGGGATCACCCCTCCACTTT.

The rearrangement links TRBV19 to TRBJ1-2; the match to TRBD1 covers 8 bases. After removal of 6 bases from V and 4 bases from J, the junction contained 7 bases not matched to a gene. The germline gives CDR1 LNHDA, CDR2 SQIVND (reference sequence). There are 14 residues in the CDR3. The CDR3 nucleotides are TGTGCCAGTAGGGACAGACAGGGGTTCTATGGCTACACCTTC. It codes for CASRDRQGFYGYTF.

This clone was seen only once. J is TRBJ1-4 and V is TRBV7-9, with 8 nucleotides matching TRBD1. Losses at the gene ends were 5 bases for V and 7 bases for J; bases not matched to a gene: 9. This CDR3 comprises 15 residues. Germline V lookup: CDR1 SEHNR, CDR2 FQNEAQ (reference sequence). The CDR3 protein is CASSRWTGRFEKLFF. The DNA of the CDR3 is TGTGCCAGCAGCCGATGGACAGGGAGGTTTGAAAAACTGTTTTTT. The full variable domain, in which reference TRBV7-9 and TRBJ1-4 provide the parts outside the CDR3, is DTGVSQNPRHKITKRGQNVTFRCDPISEHNRLYWYRQTLGQGPEFLTYFQNEAQLEKSRLLSDRFSAERPKGSFSTLEIQRTEQGDSAMYLCASSRWTGRFEKLFFGSGTQLSVL.

The CDR3 coding sequence is TGCGCCAGCAGCTCGCAGGGGAACCTTAACGAGCAGTACTTC. Protein: CASSSQGNLNEQYF. This chain connects TRBV5-1 to TRBJ2-7; D is possibly TRBD1 (6 bases). The CDR3 is 14 residues long. The germline V gene encodes CDR1 SGHRS and CDR2 YFSETQ. Trimming removed 3 bases from V and 5 bases from J, with 15 bases in between.

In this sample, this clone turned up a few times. CDR3 DNA sequence: TGCGCCAGCAGCTTAACGACAGGGGGAGATGAGCAGTTCTTC. Its protein is CASSLTTGGDEQFF. The V call is TRBV5-1, the J call TRBJ2-1; 9 positions agree with TRBD1. Germline V lookup: CDR1 SGHRS, CDR2 YFSETQ. J gave up 8 bases and V 2 bases, and 5 bases lay outside the gene matches. The CDR3 contains 14 residues.

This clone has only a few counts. CDR3 loop: CASSQDRDFPYEQYF. For the CDR3, the DNA is TGTGCCAGCAGTCAGGACAGGGACTTTCCCTACGAGCAGTACTTC. This sequence joins TRBV6-1 and TRBJ2-7; 8 bases match TRBD1. CDR3 size: 15 residues. Unmatched junction bases numbered 8, after V lost 5 bases and J lost 2 bases. The germline V gene encodes CDR1 MNHNS and CDR2 SASEGT.

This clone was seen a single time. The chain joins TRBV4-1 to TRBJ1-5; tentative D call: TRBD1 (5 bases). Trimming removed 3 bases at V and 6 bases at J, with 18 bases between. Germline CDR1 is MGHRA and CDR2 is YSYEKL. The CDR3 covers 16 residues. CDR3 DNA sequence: TGCGCCAGCAGCCAGAATGGGGCAGGGATAGGTCAGCCCCAGCATTTT. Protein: CASSQNGAGIGQPQHF.

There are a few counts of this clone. The CDR3 sequence is CASSARRGSGGETQYF. The CDR3 nucleotides read TGTGCCAGCAGCGCTCGGCGGGGGAGTGGAGGAGAGACCCAGTACTTC. The rearrangement joins TRBV5-4 to TRBJ2-5; TRBD2 aligns across 7 bases. In germline, CDR1 is SGHNT, CDR2 YYREEE (reference sequence). CDR3 length: 16 residues. V lost 4 bases and J lost 4; bases outside the gene matches: 13.

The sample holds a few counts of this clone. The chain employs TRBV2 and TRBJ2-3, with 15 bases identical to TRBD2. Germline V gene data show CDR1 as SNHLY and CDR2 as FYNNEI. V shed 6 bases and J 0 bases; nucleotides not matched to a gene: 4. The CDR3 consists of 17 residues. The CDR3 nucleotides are TGTGCCAGCAGCGCTGGGACTAGCGGGGGGAGCACAGATACGCAGTATTTT. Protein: CASSAGTSGGSTDTQYF.

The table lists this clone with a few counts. In nucleotides, the CDR3 is TGCGCCAGCAGCCCCGGGAGGAGAGAAGAGACCCAGTACTTC. Amino acids: CASSPGRREETQYF. The rearrangement links TRBV5-1 to TRBJ2-5; 7 bases align to TRBD2. The germline gives CDR1 SGHRS, CDR2 YFSETQ. The CDR3 runs 14 residues. Losses at the gene ends were 4 bases for V and 3 bases for J; bases not matched to a gene: 6.

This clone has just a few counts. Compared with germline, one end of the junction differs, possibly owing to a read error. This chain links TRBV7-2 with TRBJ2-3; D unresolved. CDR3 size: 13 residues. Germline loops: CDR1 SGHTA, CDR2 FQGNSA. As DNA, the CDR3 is TGCTCCAGTGGAGAGTCCCCCACAGATACGCAGTATTTT. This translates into CSSGESPTDTQYF.

CDR3 in DNA: TGCGCCAGCAGCCCGGGACAGAGGAGCTCCTACGAGCAGTACTTC. Protein: CASSPGQRSSYEQYF. The rearrangement links TRBV5-1 to TRBJ2-7, with 7 bases that match TRBD1. Per germline, CDR1 SGHRS and CDR2 YFSETQ. The CDR3 length is 15 residues. The trim removed 4 bases at V and 0 bases at J, leaving 7 bases unmatched.

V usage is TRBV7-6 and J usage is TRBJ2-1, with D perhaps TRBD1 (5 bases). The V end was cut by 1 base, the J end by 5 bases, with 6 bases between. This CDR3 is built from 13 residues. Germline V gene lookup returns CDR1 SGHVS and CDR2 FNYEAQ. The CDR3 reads CASSLGQNNEQFF. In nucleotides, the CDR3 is TGTGCCAGCAGCTTAGGACAGAACAATGAGCAGTTCTTC.

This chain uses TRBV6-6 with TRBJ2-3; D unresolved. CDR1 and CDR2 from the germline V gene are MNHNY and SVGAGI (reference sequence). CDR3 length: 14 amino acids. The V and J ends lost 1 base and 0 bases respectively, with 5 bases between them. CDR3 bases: TGTGCCAGCAGTTACTTCAGTAGCACAGATACGCAGTATTTT. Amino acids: CASSYFSSTDTQYF.

In nucleotides, the CDR3 is TGTGCCAGCCATCTAGGGGGAGGGGGTCGGGGCTACACCTTC. It encodes CASHLGGGGRGYTF. The rearrangement joins TRBV11-2 to TRBJ1-2, with a tentative D call TRBD1 (6 bases). Trimming shortened V by 8 bases and J by 8 bases, and 21 bases separated the two germline ends. CDR3 length: 14 amino acids. Germline-derived CDR1 and CDR2 are SGHAT and FQNNGV.

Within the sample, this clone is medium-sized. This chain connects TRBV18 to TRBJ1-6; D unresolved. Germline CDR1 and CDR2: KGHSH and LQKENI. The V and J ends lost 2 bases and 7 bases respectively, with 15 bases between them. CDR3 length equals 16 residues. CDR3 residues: CASSPGRRDSNSPLHF. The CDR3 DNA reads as TGTGCCAGCTCACCAGGCAGGCGGGATTCCAATTCACCCCTCCACTTT.

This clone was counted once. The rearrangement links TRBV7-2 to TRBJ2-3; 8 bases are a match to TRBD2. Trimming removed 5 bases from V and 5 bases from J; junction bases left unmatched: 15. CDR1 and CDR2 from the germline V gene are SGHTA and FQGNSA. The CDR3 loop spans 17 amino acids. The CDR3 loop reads CASSPMVSGARQDTQYF. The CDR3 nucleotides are TGTGCCAGCAGCCCGATGGTTAGCGGGGCGAGGCAAGATACGCAGTATTTT.

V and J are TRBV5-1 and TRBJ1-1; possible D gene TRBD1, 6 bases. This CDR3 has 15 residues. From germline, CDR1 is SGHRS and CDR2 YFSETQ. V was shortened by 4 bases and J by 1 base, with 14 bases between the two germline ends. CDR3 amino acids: CASSPRTETNTEAFF. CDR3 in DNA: TGCGCCAGCAGCCCCCGGACAGAGACGAACACTGAAGCTTTCTTT.

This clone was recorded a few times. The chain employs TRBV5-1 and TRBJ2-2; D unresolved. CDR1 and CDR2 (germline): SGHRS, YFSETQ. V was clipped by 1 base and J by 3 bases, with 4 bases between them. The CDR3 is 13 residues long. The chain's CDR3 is CASSLSYTGELFF. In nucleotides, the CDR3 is TGCGCCAGCAGCTTGAGCTACACCGGGGAGCTGTTTTTT.

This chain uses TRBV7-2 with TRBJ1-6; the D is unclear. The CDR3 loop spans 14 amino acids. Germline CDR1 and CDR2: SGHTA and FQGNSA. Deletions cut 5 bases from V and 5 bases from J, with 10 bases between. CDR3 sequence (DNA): TGTGCCAGCAGCCAACCTCTAAATAATTCACCCCTCCACTTT. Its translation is CASSQPLNNSPLHF. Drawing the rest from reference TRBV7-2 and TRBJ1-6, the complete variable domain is GAGVSQSPSNKVTEKGKDVELRCDPISGHTALYWYRQSLGQGLEFLIYFQGNSAPDKSGLPSDRFSAERTGGSVSTLTIQRTQQEDSAVYLCASSQPLNNSPLHFGNGTRLTVT.

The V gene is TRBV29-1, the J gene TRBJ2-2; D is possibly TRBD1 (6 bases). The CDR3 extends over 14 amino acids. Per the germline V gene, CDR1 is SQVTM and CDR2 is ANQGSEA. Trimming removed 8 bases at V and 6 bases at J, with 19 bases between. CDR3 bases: TGCAGCACCCGCTCAGGGGTCATGGCCGGGGAGCTGTTTTTT. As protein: CSTRSGVMAGELFF.